Below are 20 T cell receptor beta chains sequenced from a single sample in a study of T cells in localized non-small cell lung cancer. Assay used: immunoSEQ multiplex PCR; TCRdb lists only in-frame clones, some missing. The sample records about 1,600 clones, over 20% being singletons. The sample consisted of normal lung tissue next to the tumor, taken before any cancer treatment. These receptor sequences come from a woman aged 35 to 69 with stage I lung adenocarcinoma.

This clone was counted at least ten times. This chain connects TRBV11-3 to TRBJ2-3; the match to TRBD2 covers 10 bases. The V and J ends lost 5 bases and 6 bases, in that order; junction bases with no gene match: 11. The CDR3 has 16 amino acids. The germline gives CDR1 SGHNT, CDR2 YENEEA. The CDR3 bases are TGTGCCAGCAGCCTAGGGACTAGCGTGGGAGGTGATACGCAGTATTTT. Residues: CASSLGTSVGGDTQYF.

This clone was observed a few times. V is TRBV9 and J is TRBJ2-3; D assignment may be TRBD1 or TRBD2 (6 bases each). This CDR3 is 15 amino acids long. V lost 4 bases and J 5 bases, leaving 17 bases between the germline ends. From germline, CDR1 is SGDLS and CDR2 YYNGEE. CDR3 protein: CASSKEGDEGDTQYF. Written as DNA, the CDR3 is TGTGCCAGCAGCAAGGAGGGGGACGAGGGAGATACGCAGTATTTT.

For the CDR3, the DNA is TGTGCCAGCAGTGGAGCGGGATTTGGGACAGATACGCAGTATTTT. Encoded protein: CASSGAGFGTDTQYF. V usage is TRBV28 and J usage is TRBJ2-3, with TRBD2 identical over 7 bases. Trimming at V came to 5 bases and at J to 3 bases, leaving 8 bases not matched to a gene. This CDR3 contains 15 residues. Per germline, CDR1 MDHEN and CDR2 SYDVKM.

The chain combines TRBV19 with TRBJ2-7; no firm D call. Germline V gives CDR1 LNHDA, CDR2 SQIVND (reference sequence). CDR3 length equals 13 residues. V lost 0 bases and J 7 bases, leaving 10 bases between the germline ends. The CDR3 region has the DNA TGTGCCAGTAGTATAGACCCTGAAAAGGAGCAGTACTTC. Translation: CASSIDPEKEQYF.

The rearrangement joins TRBV7-2 to TRBJ2-7; D is possibly TRBD1 or TRBD2 (5 bases each). With 6 bases removed from V and 4 bases from J, the gap between germline ends came to 13 bases. Germline V lookup: CDR1 SGHTA, CDR2 FQGNSA. The CDR3 is 13 residues long. CDR3 nucleotide sequence: TGTGCCAGCAGTACCGGGGACCGATACGAGCAGTACTTC. It specifies CASSTGDRYEQYF.

The chain uses TRBV25-1 and TRBJ1-2, with 7 bases that match TRBD1. J lost 0 bases, V lost 3 bases, and 7 bases had no gene match. The germline V gene has CDR1 MGHDK and CDR2 SYGVNS. The CDR3 sequence is 16 residues long. The CDR3 nucleotides are TGTGCCAGCAGTGATCCCCCGGGACAGCCTAACTATGGCTACACCTTC. It specifies CASSDPPGQPNYGYTF.

V and J are TRBV28 and TRBJ2-2; TRBD2 might be the D (6 bases). Germline V gene lookup returns CDR1 MDHEN and CDR2 SYDVKM. The CDR3 spans 16 residues. Deletions cut 6 bases from V and 6 bases from J, with 20 bases between. The CDR3 loop is CASSFRKGLPAGELFF. The CDR3 coding sequence is TGTGCCAGCAGCTTTCGGAAGGGACTTCCCGCCGGGGAGCTGTTTTTT.

This chain joins TRBV1 and TRBJ2-1; the table's D call TRBD1 went unverified against the DNA. TRBV1 is marked as a pseudogene. CDR3 length equals 14 residues. The CDR3 protein is CASRTDRDANEQFF. The CDR3, as DNA: TGCGCCAGCAGGACGGACAGGGATGCGAATGAGCAGTTCTTC.

This clone was seen only a few times. V is TRBV19 and J is TRBJ1-1; 8 nucleotides line up with TRBD1. J lost 1 base, V lost 3 bases, and 4 bases had no gene match. Germline V CDR1 and CDR2: LNHDA, SQIVND (reference sequence). The CDR3 has 15 amino acids. The DNA of the CDR3 is TGTGCCAGTAGTATCCCTGGACAGGGGAACACTGAAGCTTTCTTT. As protein: CASSIPGQGNTEAFF. The variable domain in full, with the rest retrieved from reference TRBV19 and TRBJ1-1, is DGGITQSPKYLFRKEGQNVTLSCEQNLNHDAMYWYRQDPGQGLRLIYYSQIVNDFQKGDIAEGYSVSREKKESFPLTVTSAQKNPTAFYLCASSIPGQGNTEAFFGQGTRLTVV.

The J gene is TRBJ2-2, the V gene TRBV9, with TRBD1 matching 9 bases. Unmatched junction bases numbered 16, after V lost 4 bases and J lost 6 bases. CDR1 is SGDLS, CDR2 YYNGEE, per germline. This CDR3 is built from 18 residues. The DNA for the CDR3 is TGTGCCAGCAGCCCGATTCTTTTGGGACAGGGTGTTCCCGGGGAGCTGTTTTTT. Protein sequence: CASSPILLGQGVPGELFF. The full variable domain, completed using reference TRBV9 and TRBJ2-2, is DSGVTQTPKHLITATGQRVTLRCSPRSGDLSVYWYQQSLDQGLQFLIQYYNGEERAKGNILERFSAQQFPDLHSELNLSSLELGDSALYFCASSPILLGQGVPGELFFGEGSRLTVL.

In its sample, this clone is medium-sized. The chain recombines TRBV9 with TRBJ1-2, with D possibly matching TRBD1 (6 bases). Trimming cost V 4 bases and J 7 bases, with 17 bases left between them. CDR1 and CDR2 (germline): SGDLS, YYNGEE. This CDR3 is built from 14 residues. In DNA form, the CDR3 reads TGTGCCAGCAGCAGAGACGGCAGGGGCACTGGCTACACCTTC. It yields the protein CASSRDGRGTGYTF.

By share of the sample, this clone is large (0.1 to 1%). This sequence joins TRBV9 and TRBJ1-1, with D perhaps TRBD1 (6 bases). V lost 4 bases to trimming and J lost 0 bases, with 13 bases between them. The CDR3 length is 15 residues. CDR1 and CDR2 from the germline V gene are SGDLS and YYNGEE. This chain's CDR3 is CASSSNREMNTEAFF. Written as DNA, the CDR3 is TGTGCCAGCAGCTCAAACAGGGAGATGAACACTGAAGCTTTCTTT.

The V gene is TRBV4-1, the J gene TRBJ1-1, with 8 bases fitting TRBD1. This CDR3 is built from 15 residues. Trimming took 6 bases from V and 5 from J; bases not matched to a gene: 11. The germline CDR1 and CDR2 sequences are MGHRA and YSYEKL. Written as DNA, the CDR3 is TGCGCCAGCAGTCCGGACAGGGACGATCATACTGAAGCTTTCTTT. Translation: CASSPDRDDHTEAFF.

This clone was counted a few times. The chain links TRBV6-8 to TRBJ1-2; TRBD1 might be the D (6 bases). Per the germline V gene, CDR1 is MNHGY and CDR2 is SAAAGT. V shed 6 bases and J shed 10 bases, with 15 bases lying between them. The CDR3 contains 12 residues. The CDR3 bases are TGTGCCAGCAGGACCTGGGACACCCACTACACCTTC. Residues: CASRTWDTHYTF.

This clone was counted between two and nine times. The gene calls are TRBV11-3 and TRBJ2-3, with 10 bases aligning to TRBD2. CDR1 is SGHNT and CDR2 is YENEEA in the germline V gene. CDR3 size: 15 residues. The V gene end was trimmed by 5 bases and the J gene end by 6 bases; junction bases not matched to a gene: 8. The CDR3 protein is CASSHSGRAEDTQYF. In DNA, the CDR3 is TGTGCCAGCAGCCACAGCGGGAGGGCAGAGGATACGCAGTATTTT.

A few counts support this clone. The rearrangement joins TRBV6-8 to TRBJ1-5; the match to TRBD1 covers 9 bases. V lost 2 bases and J lost 0; bases outside the gene matches: 5. The CDR3 totals 17 residues. Germline-derived CDR1 and CDR2 are MNHGY and SAAAGT. The CDR3 coding sequence is TGTGCCAGCAGTTACACCCGGGACAGGGTTAGCAATCAGCCCCAGCATTTT. The encoded protein is CASSYTRDRVSNQPQHF.

Only one count was recorded for this clone. The CDR3 nucleotides read TGCGCCAGCAGACCGACAGTAAGCACAGATACGCAGTATTTT. Protein product: CASRPTVSTDTQYF. The chain has TRBV5-1 and TRBJ2-3, with a possible D match to TRBD1 (5 bases). Germline loops: CDR1 SGHRS, CDR2 YFSETQ. V lost 5 bases to trimming and J lost 0 bases, with 10 bases between them. This CDR3 region has 14 residues. Based on the CDR3 plus reference TRBV5-1 and TRBJ2-3, the full variable domain is KAGVTQTPRYLIKTRGQQVTLSCSPISGHRSVSWYQQTPGQGLQFLFEYFSETQRNKGNFPGRFSGRQFSNSRSEMNVSTLELGDSALYLCASRPTVSTDTQYFGPGTRLTVL.

In its sample, this clone is medium-sized. This rearrangement joins TRBV11-3 to TRBJ2-1; 8 bases agree with TRBD2. The CDR3 length is 16 residues. Germline assignment: CDR1 SGHNT and CDR2 YENEEA. V was pared by 1 base and J by 4 bases, with 6 bases of the junction left unmatched. The CDR3 bases are TGTGCCAGCAGCTTAGGTCTAGCGGGCGCTTACAATGAGCAGTTCTTC. This translates into CASSLGLAGAYNEQFF.

The rearrangement links TRBV5-1 to TRBJ2-7; D is undetermined. Germline assignment: CDR1 SGHRS and CDR2 YFSETQ. This CDR3 has 14 amino acids. Trimming took 0 bases from V and 6 from J, leaving 13 bases between them. CDR3 DNA: TGCGCCAGCAGCTTGGGACCCGTACAATCCGAGCAGTACTTC. Translation: CASSLGPVQSEQYF. Complete variable domain (other parts from reference TRBV5-1 and TRBJ2-7): KAGVTQTPRYLIKTRGQQVTLSCSPISGHRSVSWYQQTPGQGLQFLFEYFSETQRNKGNFPGRFSGRQFSNSRSEMNVSTLELGDSALYLCASSLGPVQSEQYFGPGTRLTVT.

This rearrangement joins TRBV19 to TRBJ2-7; possibly TRBD2 for D (6 bases). V lost 3 bases and J lost 5, with 14 bases in between. The CDR3 spans 14 residues. Germline CDR1 is LNHDA and CDR2 is SQIVND (reference sequence). CDR3 bases: TGTGCCAGTAGTATGGGTATCGGGGGAGACGAGCAGTACTTC. Protein sequence: CASSMGIGGDEQYF.